These 29 T cell receptor beta chains were sequenced from one sample in a study of blood T cell repertoires in COVID-19. The data were produced by immunoSEQ multiplex PCR, yet TCRdb's version contains in-frame clones alone and is incomplete. The profile shows 250,000 to 300,000 clones, approximately 91% of them singletons. Sequencing used PBMCs or T cells enriched from blood (not recorded which). The receptors shown here come from a woman aged 35 to 49 who had recovered from COVID-19.

The gene calls are TRBV30 and TRBJ1-4; maybe TRBD1 (5 bases). Germline V gives CDR1 GTSNPN, CDR2 SVGIG (reference sequence). The CDR3 has 14 residues. V shed 2 bases and J shed 5 bases, with 12 bases lying between them. DNA of the CDR3: TGTGCCTGGAGTCCGACAGCCCTAAATGAAAAACTGTTTTTT. Protein: CAWSPTALNEKLFF.

This chain connects TRBV7-3 to TRBJ2-7, with D hard to call. Trimming shortened V by 2 bases and J by 2 bases, and 7 bases separated the two germline ends. Germline lookup yields CDR1 SGHTA and CDR2 FQGTGA. The CDR3 is made up of 13 amino acids. Here the CDR3 DNA reads TGTGCCAGCAGCTTATACAGTACCTACGAGCAGTACTTC. It yields the protein CASSLYSTYEQYF. The variable domain in full, with the rest retrieved from reference TRBV7-3 and TRBJ2-7, is GAGVSQTPSNKVTEKGKYVELRCDPISGHTALYWYRQSLGQGPEFLIYFQGTGAADDSGLPNDRFFAVRPEGSVSTLKIQRTERGDSAVYLCASSLYSTYEQYFGPGTRLTVT.

This chain joins TRBV20-1 and TRBJ1-5; 7 bases are shared with TRBD1. Unmatched junction bases numbered 4, after V lost 5 bases and J lost 9 bases. This CDR3 has 11 amino acids. Per germline, CDR1 DFQATT and CDR2 SNEGSKA (reference sequence). DNA of the CDR3: TGCAGTGCTTCCCACAGGGGGCCCCAGCATTTT. Translating it yields CSASHRGPQHF.

The V call is TRBV5-6, the J call TRBJ2-7; 8 bases align to TRBD1. The CDR3 has 16 amino acids. Trimming cost V 0 bases and J 3 bases; bases outside gene matches: 8. Germline assignment: CDR1 SGHDT and CDR2 YYEEEE. The CDR3 DNA is TGTGCCAGCAGCTTGGCAGAAGGGACAGGCTTCTACGAGCAGTACTTC. This encodes CASSLAEGTGFYEQYF. The variable domain in full, with the rest retrieved from reference TRBV5-6 and TRBJ2-7, is DAGVTQSPTHLIKTRGQQVTLRCSPKSGHDTVSWYQQALGQGPQFIFQYYEEEERQRGNFPDRFSGHQFPNYSSELNVNALLLGDSALYLCASSLAEGTGFYEQYFGPGTRLTVT.

This clone was found once. The rearrangement links TRBV19 to TRBJ1-2, with no clear D. Germline V CDR1 and CDR2: LNHDA, SQIVND (reference sequence). V shed 5 bases and J shed 9 bases, with 7 bases lying between them. CDR3 length: 10 residues. The CDR3, as DNA: TGTGCCAGTAGTTACAGCAGCTACACCTTC. Translating gives CASSYSSYTF.

The chain combines TRBV27 with TRBJ2-7; 9 bases map to TRBD2. Germline V gene sequence: CDR1 MNHEY, CDR2 SMNVEV (reference sequence). This CDR3 contains 18 residues. J was trimmed by 4 bases and V by 2 bases; bases with no gene match: 15. CDR3 nucleotides: TGTGCCAGCAGTTTAGCTTCCAGCGGGGGGCCGAGAGGATACGAGCAGTACTTC. It encodes CASSLASSGGPRGYEQYF.

This clone was counted between two and nine times. V and J are TRBV7-9 and TRBJ1-2; a possible D gene is TRBD1 (5 bases). The CDR3 is 14 amino acids. V lost 0 bases, J lost 7 bases, and 12 bases lay in between. In germline, CDR1 is SEHNR, CDR2 FQNEAQ (reference sequence). As DNA, the CDR3 is TGTGCCAGCAGCTTAGCGCTTGAGGGACTTGGCTACACCTTC. The encoded protein is CASSLALEGLGYTF. Variable domain in full (rest from reference TRBV7-9 and TRBJ1-2): DTGVSQNPRHKITKRGQNVTFRCDPISEHNRLYWYRQTLGQGPEFLTYFQNEAQLEKSRLLSDRFSAERPKGSFSTLEIQRTEQGDSAMYLCASSLALEGLGYTFGSGTRLTVV.

V usage is TRBV3-1 (or the pseudogene TRBV3-2) and J usage is TRBJ2-1, with TRBD2 matching over 9 bases. Per germline, CDR1 LGHDT and CDR2 YNNKEL (reference sequence). The CDR3 runs 15 residues. Trimming removed 1 base from V and 7 bases from J; junction bases left unmatched: 5. CDR3 nucleotide sequence: TGTGCCAGCAGCCAAGGGTGGACTAGCGAGAATGAGCAGTTCTTC. As protein: CASSQGWTSENEQFF.

This chain uses TRBV27 with TRBJ1-5; weak D call: TRBD1 (6 bases). CDR1 and CDR2 from the germline V gene are MNHEY and SMNVEV (reference sequence). V gave up 3 bases and J gave up 2 bases, with 11 bases separating them. The CDR3 totals 15 residues. The CDR3 here is CASSLVGGGNQPQHF. The CDR3 nucleotides are TGTGCCAGCAGTTTGGTAGGGGGTGGCAATCAGCCCCAGCATTTT.

The V call is TRBV5-4, the J call TRBJ1-1; TRBD1 agrees at 7 bases. V lost 0 bases, J lost 0 bases, and 8 bases stayed unmatched. Germline loops: CDR1 SGHNT, CDR2 YYREEE (reference sequence). This CDR3 has 17 residues. In DNA form, the CDR3 reads TGTGCCAGCAGCTTGGATCCGGGACAGCGTCTGAACACTGAAGCTTTCTTT. This sequence encodes CASSLDPGQRLNTEAFF.

V and J are TRBV19 and TRBJ1-1; 7 bases fit TRBD1. CDR1 and CDR2 from the germline V gene are LNHDA and SQIVND (reference sequence). The CDR3 is made up of 15 amino acids. Germline trimming cut 7 bases from V and 5 bases from J; bases unmatched to any gene: 13. The CDR3, as DNA: TGTGCCAGTAAACTGAGAGGGGGCGTTGGGACTGAAGCTTTCTTT. Translation: CASKLRGGVGTEAFF.

The rearrangement joins TRBV4-1 to TRBJ1-5, with a possible D match to TRBD1 (6 bases). The CDR3 length is 15 residues. Germline values: CDR1 MGHRA, CDR2 YSYEKL. Trimming stripped 0 bases from V and 5 bases from J, with 11 bases between. The DNA of the CDR3 is TGCGCCAGCAGCCAAGACGGACAGCACGATCAGCCCCAGCATTTT. Protein product: CASSQDGQHDQPQHF.

The genes are TRBV30 and TRBJ1-2; D possibly corresponds to TRBD1 (5 bases). V gave up 0 bases and J gave up 8 bases, with 16 bases separating them. This CDR3 region has 14 residues. The V gene's germline CDR1 is GTSNPN and CDR2 SVGIG (reference sequence). CDR3 in DNA: TGTGCCTGGAGTGTACGCGGGGCCGTCAACGGCTACACCTTC. As protein: CAWSVRGAVNGYTF.

This chain joins TRBV4-1 and TRBJ1-4; D uncertain. Germline loops: CDR1 MGHRA, CDR2 YSYEKL. CDR3 size: 16 residues. Trimming cost V 4 bases and J 0 bases, with 12 bases left between them. The chain's CDR3 is CASSRENGATNEKLFF. For the CDR3, the DNA is TGCGCCAGCAGCCGAGAGAACGGAGCAACTAATGAAAAACTGTTTTTT.

The V call is TRBV19, the J call TRBJ2-7, with TRBD1 as a possible D gene (6 bases). Germline-derived CDR1 and CDR2 are LNHDA and SQIVND (reference sequence). The CDR3 length is 14 residues. Trimming took off 7 bases at V and 0 bases at J, with 13 bases between the two ends. The CDR3 region is CASKPSDSSYEQYF. Written as DNA, the CDR3 is TGTGCCAGTAAGCCGTCGGACAGCTCCTACGAGCAGTACTTC.

The genes are TRBV5-6 and TRBJ2-1; D is possibly TRBD1 (6 bases). The V gene lost 0 bases and the J gene lost 14 bases, with 12 bases spanning the gap. The CDR3 is made up of 12 amino acids. The germline V gene encodes CDR1 SGHDT and CDR2 YYEEEE. The CDR3 loop reads CASSLDRAVEFF. The CDR3 bases are TGTGCCAGCAGCTTGGACAGGGCGGTCGAGTTCTTC.

The rearrangement links TRBV21-1 to TRBJ1-1. TRBV21-1 has pseudogene status. The CDR3 is made up of 17 amino acids. CDR3 protein: CASSKEKRGQMNTEAFF. DNA of the CDR3: TGTGCCAGCAGCAAAGAAAAACGCGGCCAAATGAACACTGAAGCTTTCTTT.

This clone was observed once. Other nucleotide sequences from this sample produce the same CDR3. This chain joins TRBV5-1 and TRBJ1-1; D possibly corresponds to TRBD1 (5 bases). This CDR3 is built from 14 residues. V was trimmed by 0 bases and J by 1 base, leaving 7 bases between them. The germline CDR1 and CDR2 sequences are SGHRS and YFSETQ. The CDR3 protein is CASSLAQGNTEAFF. CDR3 in DNA: TGCGCCAGCAGCTTGGCCCAGGGGAACACTGAAGCTTTCTTT.

The chain joins TRBV21-1 to TRBJ1-4; whether TRBD1, the table's D call, matches the DNA was not checked. TRBV21-1 is an annotated pseudogene. CDR3 length equals 14 residues. The CDR3 nucleotides read TGTGCCAGCGGGGTACAGGGGCAAAATGAAAAACTGTTTTTT. Its translation: CASGVQGQNEKLFF.

This clone has only a few counts. The rearrangement uses TRBV5-1 and TRBJ1-2; TRBD1 agrees at 8 bases. Unmatched junction bases numbered 10, after V lost 4 bases and J lost 2 bases. The CDR3 consists of 16 residues. Germline V CDR1 and CDR2: SGHRS, YFSETQ. This chain's CDR3 is CASSRTGPPGNYGYTF. Written as DNA, the CDR3 is TGCGCCAGCAGCAGGACAGGGCCTCCAGGGAACTATGGCTACACCTTC.

This clone was seen a single time. The gene calls are TRBV7-2 and TRBJ2-3; 11 nucleotides line up with TRBD1. CDR3 size: 16 residues. Germline assignment: CDR1 SGHTA and CDR2 FQGNSA. V shed 5 bases and J 4 bases; nucleotides not matched to a gene: 8. CDR3 in amino acids: CASSPDRGRLPDTQYF. The CDR3 nucleotides are TGTGCCAGCAGCCCGGACAGGGGGCGTCTCCCAGATACGCAGTATTTT.

This rearrangement joins TRBV29-1 to TRBJ2-2; the D is unclear. Between the trimmed V and J ends, which lost 4 bases and 2 bases, there was a span of 8 bases. CDR1 is SQVTM and CDR2 is ANQGSEA in the germline V gene. The CDR3 covers 13 residues. The CDR3 loop reads CSVVPDNTGELFF. The CDR3, as DNA: TGCAGCGTTGTTCCAGATAACACCGGGGAGCTGTTTTTT.

In this sample, this clone turned up a few times. The chain couples TRBV5-1 to TRBJ1-4, with D maybe TRBD1 (6 bases). Germline V gives CDR1 SGHRS, CDR2 YFSETQ. V lost 4 bases to trimming and J lost 8 bases, with 12 bases between them. This CDR3 has 13 amino acids. CDR3 loop: CASSAQGREKLFF. CDR3 DNA sequence: TGCGCCAGCAGCGCCCAGGGGAGAGAAAAACTGTTTTTT.

The chain recombines TRBV5-3 with TRBJ2-3, with D perhaps TRBD2 (6 bases). TRBV5-3 is classed as an ORF, of uncertain function. The CDR3 runs 18 residues. The germline V and J ends were trimmed by 1 base and 0 bases, with 18 bases remaining between them. Written as DNA, the CDR3 is TGTGCCAGAAGCTTGCAAGTGGGACTGGGGCTGAGCACAGATACGCAGTATTTT. Translated: CARSLQVGLGLSTDTQYF.

This sequence joins TRBV5-1 and TRBJ1-4; D gene unclear. Germline CDR1 and CDR2: SGHRS and YFSETQ. V lost 2 bases to trimming and J lost 2 bases, with 13 bases between them. The CDR3 extends over 16 amino acids. CDR3 bases: TGCGCCAGCAGCTTACGGGTCCGTAGCACTAATGAAAAACTGTTTTTT. It specifies CASSLRVRSTNEKLFF.

This clone was counted a few times. The V call is TRBV5-4, the J call TRBJ2-2, with D perhaps matching TRBD1 (7 bases). Germline assignment: CDR1 SGHNT and CDR2 YYREEE (reference sequence). CDR3 length equals 17 residues. Trimming stripped 4 bases from V and 6 bases from J, with 22 bases between. The CDR3 here is CASSEGPQSGGSGELFF. As DNA, the CDR3 is TGTGCCAGCAGCGAGGGGCCCCAGTCAGGGGGGTCCGGGGAGCTGTTTTTT.

Written as DNA, the CDR3 is TGCGCCAGCAGCTTTCGCGGACAAGAGACCCAGTACTTC. This gives the protein CASSFRGQETQYF. The gene calls are TRBV5-1 and TRBJ2-5; no definite D call. This CDR3 contains 13 residues. V was pared by 2 bases and J by 2 bases, with 7 bases between. Germline V gene data show CDR1 as SGHRS and CDR2 as YFSETQ.

The chain couples TRBV5-4 to TRBJ2-2, with D possibly being TRBD2 (5 bases). V dropped 4 bases and J dropped 6 bases, with 13 bases sitting between them. The CDR3 has 14 residues. The V gene's germline CDR1 is SGHNT and CDR2 YYREEE (reference sequence). The CDR3 sequence: CASSQADSAGELFF. In nucleotides, the CDR3 is TGTGCCAGCAGCCAAGCGGACTCGGCCGGGGAGCTGTTTTTT. Variable domain in full (rest from reference TRBV5-4 and TRBJ2-2): ETGVTQSPTHLIKTRGQQVTLRCSSQSGHNTVSWYQQALGQGPQFIFQYYREEENGRGNFPPRFSGLQFPNYSSELNVNALELDDSALYLCASSQADSAGELFFGEGSRLTVL.

The chain recombines TRBV11-1 with TRBJ2-3; TRBD2 might be the D (5 bases). Germline V CDR1 and CDR2: SGHAT, FQDESV (reference sequence). Trimming cost V 6 bases and J 4 bases, with 17 bases left between them. The CDR3 runs to 15 residues. This CDR3 reads CASRRGIGSADTQYF. The CDR3 DNA is TGTGCCAGCAGGAGAGGCATCGGTAGCGCAGATACGCAGTATTTT.